The 31 T cell receptor beta chains below were found in one sample sequenced in a study of blood T cell repertoires in COVID-19. This table comes from immunoSEQ multiplex PCR, and its TCRdb copy is limited to in-frame clones, with some not included. The data show some 200,000 clones, with 80% to 90% seen just once and under 12% held by the top ten. What was sequenced was peripheral blood. All receptors come from a woman at least 80 years old with COVID-19, enrolled during active disease.

This clone is a singleton in its sample. This chain joins TRBV5-1 and TRBJ2-1; 8 bases are shared with TRBD2. Germline loops: CDR1 SGHRS, CDR2 YFSETQ. V was clipped by 4 bases and J by 2 bases; unmatched bases: 8. The CDR3 has 16 residues. DNA of the CDR3: TGCGCCAGCAGCGGGGGGAGCGGGGGTACCTACAATGAGCAGTTCTTC. Protein product: CASSGGSGGTYNEQFF.

The V gene is TRBV2, the J gene TRBJ2-1, with 11 bases matching TRBD2. J was trimmed by 7 bases and V by 2 bases; bases with no gene match: 7. This CDR3 is built from 16 residues. The germline V gene encodes CDR1 SNHLY and CDR2 FYNNEI. CDR3 amino acids: CASSEYELAGDNEQFF. CDR3 coding DNA: TGTGCCAGCAGTGAATACGAACTAGCGGGGGATAATGAGCAGTTCTTC. The full variable domain, with the rest looked up from reference TRBV2 and TRBJ2-1, is EPEVTQTPSHQVTQMGQEVILRCVPISNHLYFYWYRQILGQKVEFLVSFYNNEISEKSEIFDDQFSVERPDGSNFTLKIRSTKLEDSAMYFCASSEYELAGDNEQFFGPGTRLTVL.

The V gene is TRBV28, the J gene TRBJ1-1, with 7 bases identical to TRBD1. The V segment lost 4 bases and the J segment 5 bases; nucleotides outside the gene matches: 7. Germline V gene sequence: CDR1 MDHEN, CDR2 SYDVKM. The CDR3 runs to 14 residues. CDR3 nucleotide sequence: TGTGCCAGCAGTTCGGGAGACAGGGCTACTGAAGCTTTCTTT. This sequence encodes CASSSGDRATEAFF. Looking up the rest from reference TRBV28 and TRBJ1-1 gives the full variable domain: DVKVTQSSRYLVKRTGEKVFLECVQDMDHENMFWYRQDPGLGLRLIYFSYDVKMKEKGDIPEGYSVSREKKERFSLILESASTNQTSMYLCASSSGDRATEAFFGQGTRLTVV.

This clone was detected once. The J gene is TRBJ2-7, the V gene TRBV14, with unresolved D. This CDR3 is 12 amino acids long. The germline V and J ends were trimmed by 1 base and 4 bases, with 5 bases remaining between them. CDR1 and CDR2 from the germline V gene are SGHDN and FVKESK. CDR3: CASSQVKYEQYF. CDR3 in DNA: TGTGCCAGCAGCCAAGTCAAATACGAGCAGTACTTC.

The chain employs TRBV6-2 or TRBV6-3 and TRBJ1-2; D gene ambiguous. Germline V gene lookup returns CDR1 MNHEY and CDR2 SVGEGT. The CDR3 runs 16 residues. V lost 3 bases and J 1 base, leaving 15 bases between the germline ends. The CDR3 loop is CASSYRAGLRNYGYTF. For the CDR3, the DNA is TGTGCCAGCAGTTATAGAGCAGGCCTTCGTAACTATGGCTACACCTTC.

This rearrangement joins TRBV19 to TRBJ2-6; D uncertain. The ends were cut back, 5 bases at V and 1 base at J, with 6 bases in the middle. The germline CDR1 and CDR2 sequences are LNHDA and SQIVND (reference sequence). The CDR3 runs to 14 residues. The CDR3: CASSGRSGANVLTF. CDR3 coding DNA: TGTGCCAGTAGTGGTCGGTCTGGGGCCAACGTCCTGACTTTC.

The table lists this clone with a count of one. The chain has TRBV10-3 and TRBJ2-2; D may be TRBD2 (5 bases). The CDR3 extends over 12 amino acids. Trimming removed 3 bases at V and 10 bases at J, with 9 bases between. Germline V gives CDR1 ENHRY, CDR2 SYGVKD. CDR3 amino acids: CAISERGLELFF. Here the CDR3 DNA reads TGTGCCATCAGTGAACGGGGTTTGGAGCTGTTTTTT.

V and J are TRBV2 and TRBJ1-4; TRBD1 matches 7 bases. The CDR3 totals 14 residues. J gave up 8 bases and V 6 bases, and 9 bases lay outside the gene matches. Looked up from germline, CDR1 is SNHLY and CDR2 is FYNNEI. This CDR3 is CASRGTARSEKLFF. DNA of the CDR3: TGTGCCAGCAGAGGGACAGCTCGATCGGAAAAACTGTTTTTT. Combining the CDR3 with reference TRBV2 and TRBJ1-4 gives the whole variable domain EPEVTQTPSHQVTQMGQEVILRCVPISNHLYFYWYRQILGQKVEFLVSFYNNEISEKSEIFDDQFSVERPDGSNFTLKIRSTKLEDSAMYFCASRGTARSEKLFFGSGTQLSVL.

The J gene is TRBJ1-1, the V gene TRBV28, with 7 bases aligning to TRBD1. The CDR3 has 14 residues. V was pared by 5 bases and J by 1 base, with 4 bases of the junction left unmatched. Per the germline V gene, CDR1 is MDHEN and CDR2 is SYDVKM. The CDR3: CASSPTGTNTEAFF. The CDR3 region has the DNA TGTGCCAGCAGTCCGACAGGGACGAACACTGAAGCTTTCTTT.

This chain connects TRBV11-1 to TRBJ1-1; D not certain. The V end was cut by 2 bases, the J end by 8 bases, with 12 bases between. The CDR3 length is 13 residues. The germline CDR1 and CDR2 sequences are SGHAT and FQDESV (reference sequence). The CDR3 nucleotides read TGTGCCAGCAGCTTAACGTTGGGCAGGGAAGCTTTCTTT. Protein: CASSLTLGREAFF.

The chain couples TRBV9 to TRBJ2-3, with TRBD2 identical over 8 bases. J was trimmed by 5 bases and V by 3 bases; bases with no gene match: 5. The CDR3 has 14 residues. Germline V gives CDR1 SGDLS, CDR2 YYNGEE. CDR3 sequence: CASSATSGEDTQYF. CDR3 bases: TGTGCCAGCAGCGCTACTAGCGGAGAAGATACGCAGTATTTT.

This CDR3 reads CASSSAGTGTHYGYTF. The CDR3, as DNA: TGTGCCAGCAGTTCGGCCGGGACAGGGACGCACTATGGCTACACCTTC. This sequence joins TRBV28 and TRBJ1-2, with 9 bases that match TRBD1. J was trimmed by 3 bases and V by 4 bases; bases with no gene match: 9. The germline V gene has CDR1 MDHEN and CDR2 SYDVKM. CDR3 length: 16 residues.

The chain uses TRBV28 and TRBJ1-5; 9 bases line up with TRBD1. Germline-derived CDR1 and CDR2 are MDHEN and SYDVKM. This CDR3 has 16 residues. Trimming took 5 bases from V and 4 from J; bases not matched to a gene: 9. DNA for the CDR3: TGTGCCAGCAGTCCGATAGGGACAGGGAAGAATCAGCCCCAGCATTTT. Its protein is CASSPIGTGKNQPQHF. The whole variable domain, filled in from reference TRBV28 and TRBJ1-5, reads DVKVTQSSRYLVKRTGEKVFLECVQDMDHENMFWYRQDPGLGLRLIYFSYDVKMKEKGDIPEGYSVSREKKERFSLILESASTNQTSMYLCASSPIGTGKNQPQHFGDGTRLSIL.

The CDR3 coding sequence is TGCGCCAGCAGCCAAGATGGGACAACAAATTCACCCCTCCACTTT. As protein: CASSQDGTTNSPLHF. The V call is TRBV4-3, the J call TRBJ1-6; D possibly corresponds to TRBD1 (6 bases). Trimming left V 0 bases short and J 7 bases short, with 10 bases between. The length of the CDR3 is 15 residues. Germline loops: CDR1 LGHNA, CDR2 YSLEER.

This clone has a handful of counts. V is TRBV24-1 and J is TRBJ1-2, with a possible D match to TRBD1 (6 bases). The V end was cut by 9 bases, the J end by 0 bases, with 13 bases between. Germline assignment: CDR1 KGHDR and CDR2 SFDVKD. The CDR3 loop spans 14 amino acids. The CDR3 loop reads CATSGQFSNYGYTF. The CDR3 nucleotides are TGTGCCACCTCAGGACAGTTCTCTAACTATGGCTACACCTTC.

This clone was found a few times. The chain recombines TRBV6-5 with TRBJ1-2; perhaps TRBD1 as D (6 bases). V lost 2 bases, J lost 7 bases, and 11 bases lay in between. This CDR3 spans 13 amino acids. Germline V lookup: CDR1 MNHEY, CDR2 SVGAGI. CDR3 in DNA: TGTGCCAGCAGTTACCAGGGGAATGGTGGCTACACCTTC. Translated, it gives CASSYQGNGGYTF.

This clone was counted only a few times. This chain connects TRBV10-3 to TRBJ1-4; 7 bases line up with TRBD1. V dropped 8 bases and J dropped 8; count of bases not matched to a gene: 5. The CDR3 loop spans 12 amino acids. From germline, CDR1 is ENHRY and CDR2 SYGVKD. The CDR3 bases are TGTGCCATCGGAACACAGGGGGAAAAACTGTTTTTT. This encodes CAIGTQGEKLFF.

The genes are TRBV18 and TRBJ2-3; no clear D. The CDR3 is made up of 13 amino acids. Trimming removed 2 bases from V and 4 bases from J, with 7 bases in between. CDR1 KGHSH and CDR2 LQKENI come from the germline V gene. Here the CDR3 DNA reads TGTGCCAGCTCACCAAACCCAGCAGATACGCAGTATTTT. Translation gives CASSPNPADTQYF.

This chain uses TRBV5-1 with TRBJ2-3; D call uncertain. Trimming stripped 0 bases from V and 2 bases from J, with 7 bases between. CDR1 and CDR2 (germline): SGHRS, YFSETQ. This CDR3 comprises 14 residues. The CDR3 DNA is TGCGCCAGCAGCTTGGCTCAGTACACAGATACGCAGTATTTT. Translation gives CASSLAQYTDTQYF.

The chain uses TRBV4-1 and TRBJ1-1; no clear D gene. CDR1 MGHRA and CDR2 YSYEKL come from the germline V gene. The CDR3 sequence is 15 residues long. Trimming removed 0 bases from V and 4 bases from J, with 12 bases in between. Here the CDR3 DNA reads TGCGCCAGCAGCCAAGACTTTGTCAGCGGCACTGAAGCTTTCTTT. Encoded protein: CASSQDFVSGTEAFF.

V is TRBV3-1 (or the pseudogene TRBV3-2) and J is TRBJ1-2; D not certain. There are 11 residues in the CDR3. Deletions cut 1 base from V and 7 bases from J, with 4 bases between. Germline V CDR1 and CDR2: LGHDT, YNNKEL (reference sequence). For the CDR3, the DNA is TGTGCCAGCAGCCAAGCGGGTGGCTACACCTTC. Translation: CASSQAGGYTF.

This chain joins TRBV2 and TRBJ1-1, with TRBD1 matching over 8 bases. Trimming at V came to 6 bases and at J to 5 bases, leaving 8 bases not matched to a gene. The CDR3 consists of 14 residues. The V gene's germline CDR1 is SNHLY and CDR2 FYNNEI. In DNA form, the CDR3 reads TGTGCCAGCAGGAGGACAGGGTCGGGGACTGAAGCTTTCTTT. It specifies CASRRTGSGTEAFF.

The chain uses TRBV6-1 and TRBJ1-3; D remains ambiguous. Trimming pared 1 base from V and 0 bases from J, leaving 13 bases between. In germline, CDR1 is MNHNS, CDR2 SASEGT. This CDR3 spans 17 amino acids. In nucleotides, the CDR3 is TGTGCCAGCAGTGAAGGCAGTACATGGTACTCTGGAAACACCATATATTTT. The encoded protein is CASSEGSTWYSGNTIYF.

CDR3 sequence (DNA): TGTGCCAGCTCACCATTACAGGTGGCCTACAATGAGCAGTTCTTC. Encoded protein: CASSPLQVAYNEQFF. V usage is TRBV18 and J usage is TRBJ2-1; perhaps TRBD1 as D (5 bases). V shed 2 bases and J shed 2 bases, with 10 bases lying between them. This CDR3 region has 15 residues. CDR1 and CDR2 (germline): KGHSH, LQKENI.

This rearrangement joins TRBV3-1 (or the pseudogene TRBV3-2) to TRBJ1-1; possible D gene TRBD1, 5 bases. The CDR3 loop spans 14 amino acids. The germline V gene encodes CDR1 LGHDT and CDR2 YNNKEL (reference sequence). The V end lost 4 bases, the J end lost 3 bases, and 12 bases lay between the germline ends. The CDR3 DNA follows: TGTGCCAGCAGCCGGAGGGGAGGGGACACTGAAGCTTTCTTT. Translation: CASSRRGGDTEAFF.

The rearrangement uses TRBV25-1 and TRBJ1-2; 8 nucleotides align to TRBD1. Germline values: CDR1 MGHDK, CDR2 SYGVNS. The CDR3 is 12 amino acids. Trimming took 7 bases from V and 7 from J; bases not matched to a gene: 5. The CDR3 spells CASTGGGGGYTF. As DNA, the CDR3 is TGTGCCAGCACAGGGGGCGGGGGTGGCTACACCTTC.

The V and J genes are TRBV4-3 and TRBJ2-5; 10 bases are a match to TRBD2. J gave up 3 bases and V 0 bases, and 4 bases lay outside the gene matches. Per germline, CDR1 LGHNA and CDR2 YSLEER. The CDR3 totals 16 residues. CDR3 sequence reads: CASSQEGSGGKETQYF. The CDR3 coding sequence is TGCGCCAGCAGCCAAGAGGGTAGCGGGGGGAAAGAGACCCAGTACTTC.

J is TRBJ1-2 and V is TRBV18, with TRBD1 matching over 7 bases. Germline V gene lookup returns CDR1 KGHSH and CDR2 LQKENI. Trimming took 3 bases from V and 2 from J; bases not matched to a gene: 6. The CDR3 length is 15 residues. The CDR3 here is CASSPGTDRNYGYTF. The DNA of the CDR3 is TGTGCCAGCTCACCCGGGACAGACAGAAACTATGGCTACACCTTC.

This chain uses TRBV28 with TRBJ1-2, with TRBD1 as a possible D gene (6 bases). V lost 6 bases and J lost 5, with 10 bases in between. CDR3 length: 12 residues. Germline lookup yields CDR1 MDHEN and CDR2 SYDVKM. The CDR3 sequence is CASSGQMYGYTF. The CDR3 region has the DNA TGTGCCAGCAGCGGACAGATGTATGGCTACACCTTC.

The chain links TRBV19 to TRBJ2-1; 8 bases are a match to TRBD2. Germline CDR1 is LNHDA and CDR2 is SQIVND (reference sequence). Trimming at V came to 4 bases and at J to 4 bases, leaving 6 bases not matched to a gene. The CDR3 is 15 amino acids. The CDR3 is CASSTSGGRYNEQFF. The CDR3 DNA sequence: TGTGCCAGTAGTACCTCGGGGGGGAGATACAATGAGCAGTTCTTC.

The rearrangement links TRBV12-2 to TRBJ2-5; the DNA was not used to check the table's D call, TRBD2. TRBV12-2 is shown as a pseudogene. There are 14 residues in the CDR3. DNA for the CDR3: TGTGCAAGTCGCTTAGTGGGTAGAGGAGAGACCCAGTACTTC. It specifies CASRLVGRGETQYF.